This TCR beta chain was captured by sequencing in a study of beta chain features in type 1 diabetes. Findings and limits, study-wide: Because the template was cDNA, high-expressing cells might be over-represented. Within patients, naive, central memory and Treg TCRB repertoires seemed more similar than within healthy donors.

V was shortened by 5 bases and J by 0 bases, with 10 bases between the two germline ends. The CDR3 has 15 residues. Germline lookup yields CDR1 SGHTA and CDR2 FQGNSA. All of the isolated RNA was reverse transcribed, so expressed TCRB transcripts were sequenced. The data were produced by immunoSEQ multiplex PCR, yet TCRdb's version contains in-frame clones alone and is incomplete. The sample contains around 180,000 clones, approximately 13% of which appear only once. Cells sorted by CD45RO/CCR7/CD25/CD127/CD95/CD27 comprised CD4+ naive, central memory, regulatory and stem cell-like memory cells. For this clone: The antigen remains unidentified.

The origin of this receptor is a woman aged 18-30 years in good health. The V gene is TRBV7-2, the J gene TRBJ1-4; D uncertain. The sequenced material came from central memory CD4+ T cells from blood. The CDR3 sequence is CASSVGDSTNEKLFF. In nucleotides, the CDR3 is TGTGCCAGCAGCGTAGGTGACTCAACTAATGAAAAACTGTTTTTT.